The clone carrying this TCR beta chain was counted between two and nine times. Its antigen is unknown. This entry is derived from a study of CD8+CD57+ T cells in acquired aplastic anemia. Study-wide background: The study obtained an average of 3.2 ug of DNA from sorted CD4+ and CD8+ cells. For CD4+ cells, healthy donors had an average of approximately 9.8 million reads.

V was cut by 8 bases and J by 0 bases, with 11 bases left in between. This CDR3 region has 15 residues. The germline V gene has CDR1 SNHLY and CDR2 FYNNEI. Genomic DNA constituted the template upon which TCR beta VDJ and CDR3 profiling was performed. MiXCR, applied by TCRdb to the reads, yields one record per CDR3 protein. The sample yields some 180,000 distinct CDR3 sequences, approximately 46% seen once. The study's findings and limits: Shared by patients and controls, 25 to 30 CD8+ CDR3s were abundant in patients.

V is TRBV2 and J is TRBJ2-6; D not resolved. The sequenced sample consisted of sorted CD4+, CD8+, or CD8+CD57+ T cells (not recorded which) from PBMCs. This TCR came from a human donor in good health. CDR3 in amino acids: CASRPDGSGANVLTF. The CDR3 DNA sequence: TGTGCCAGCCGACCGGACGGCTCTGGGGCCAACGTCCTGACTTTC.